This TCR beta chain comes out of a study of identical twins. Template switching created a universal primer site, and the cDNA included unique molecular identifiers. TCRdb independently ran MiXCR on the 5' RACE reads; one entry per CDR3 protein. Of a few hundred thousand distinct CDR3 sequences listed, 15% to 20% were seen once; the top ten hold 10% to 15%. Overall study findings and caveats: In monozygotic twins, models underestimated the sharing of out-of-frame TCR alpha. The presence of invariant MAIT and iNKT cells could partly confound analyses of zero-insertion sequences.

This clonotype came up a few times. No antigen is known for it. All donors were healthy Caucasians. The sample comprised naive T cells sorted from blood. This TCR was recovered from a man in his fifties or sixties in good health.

CDR3 in DNA: TGTGCCAGCAGCCCCAGGACGGGAACGGGACTAGCGGAGCAGTTCTTC. Amino acid sequence: CASSPRTGTGLAEQFF. The chain recombines TRBV11-2 with TRBJ2-1; 10 nucleotides match TRBD2. The germline V gene encodes CDR1 SGHAT and CDR2 FQNNGV. Trimming took 5 bases from V and 10 from J; bases not matched to a gene: 14. The CDR3 sequence is 16 residues long.